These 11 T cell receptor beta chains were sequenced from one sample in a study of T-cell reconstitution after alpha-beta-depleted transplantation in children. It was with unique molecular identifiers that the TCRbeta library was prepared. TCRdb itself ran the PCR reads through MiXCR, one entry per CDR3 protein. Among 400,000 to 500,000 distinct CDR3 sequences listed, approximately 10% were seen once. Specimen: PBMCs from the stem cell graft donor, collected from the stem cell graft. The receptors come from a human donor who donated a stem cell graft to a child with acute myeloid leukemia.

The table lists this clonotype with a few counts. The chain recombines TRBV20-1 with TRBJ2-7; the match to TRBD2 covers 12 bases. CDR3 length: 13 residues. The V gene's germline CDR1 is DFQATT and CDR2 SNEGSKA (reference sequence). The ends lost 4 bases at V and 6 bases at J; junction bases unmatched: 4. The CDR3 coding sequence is TGCAGTGCTAAACTAGCGGGGGGCGGCGAGCAGTACTTC. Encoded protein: CSAKLAGGGEQYF.

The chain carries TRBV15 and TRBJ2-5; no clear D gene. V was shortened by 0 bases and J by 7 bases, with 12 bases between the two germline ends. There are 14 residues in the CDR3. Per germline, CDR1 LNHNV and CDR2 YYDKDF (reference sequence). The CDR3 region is CATSREVLSATQYF. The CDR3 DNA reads TGTGCCACCAGCAGAGAAGTCTTGAGTGCGACCCAGTACTTC. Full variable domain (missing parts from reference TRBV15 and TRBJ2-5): DAMVIQNPRYQVTQFGKPVTLSCSQTLNHNVMYWYQQKSSQAPKLLFHYYDKDFNNEADTPDNFQSRRPNTSFCFLDIRSPGLGDTAMYLCATSREVLSATQYFGPGTRLLVL.

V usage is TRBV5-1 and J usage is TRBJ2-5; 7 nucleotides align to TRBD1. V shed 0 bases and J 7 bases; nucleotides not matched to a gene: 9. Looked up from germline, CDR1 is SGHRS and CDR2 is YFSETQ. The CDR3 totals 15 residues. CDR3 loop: CASSLDLQGPGTQYF. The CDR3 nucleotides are TGCGCCAGCAGCTTGGACCTACAGGGGCCTGGGACCCAGTACTTC.

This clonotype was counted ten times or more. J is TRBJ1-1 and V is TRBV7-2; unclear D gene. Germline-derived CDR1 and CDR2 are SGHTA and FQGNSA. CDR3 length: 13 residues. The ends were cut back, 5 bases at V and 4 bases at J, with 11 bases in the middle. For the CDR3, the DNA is TGTGCCAGCAGCGCGTACGTGTCCACTGAAGCTTTCTTT. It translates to CASSAYVSTEAFF. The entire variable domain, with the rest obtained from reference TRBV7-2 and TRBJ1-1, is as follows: GAGVSQSPSNKVTEKGKDVELRCDPISGHTALYWYRQSLGQGLEFLIYFQGNSAPDKSGLPSDRFSAERTGGSVSTLTIQRTQQEDSAVYLCASSAYVSTEAFFGQGTRLTVV.

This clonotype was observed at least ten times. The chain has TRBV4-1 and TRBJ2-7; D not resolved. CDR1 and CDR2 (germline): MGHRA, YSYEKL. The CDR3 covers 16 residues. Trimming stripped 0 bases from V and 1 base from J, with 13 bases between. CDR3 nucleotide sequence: TGCGCCAGCAGCCAAGATCTCCAGGTATCGTCCTACGAGCAGTACGTC. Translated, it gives CASSQDLQVSSYEQYV.

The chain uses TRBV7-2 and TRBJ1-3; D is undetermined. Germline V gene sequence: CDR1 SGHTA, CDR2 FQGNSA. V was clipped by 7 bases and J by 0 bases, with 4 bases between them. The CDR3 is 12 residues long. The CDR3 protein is CASTLSGNTIYF. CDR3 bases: TGTGCCAGCACCCTCTCTGGAAACACCATATATTTT. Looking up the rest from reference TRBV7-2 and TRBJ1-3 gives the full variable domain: GAGVSQSPSNKVTEKGKDVELRCDPISGHTALYWYRQSLGQGLEFLIYFQGNSAPDKSGLPSDRFSAERTGGSVSTLTIQRTQQEDSAVYLCASTLSGNTIYFGEGSWLTVV.

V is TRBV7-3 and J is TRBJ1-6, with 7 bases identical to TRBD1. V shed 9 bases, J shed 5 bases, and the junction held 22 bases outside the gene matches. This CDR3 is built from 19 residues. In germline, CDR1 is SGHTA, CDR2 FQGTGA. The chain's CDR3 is CARNPSTGTETYDNSPLHF. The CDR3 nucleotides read TGTGCCAGGAACCCGTCAACCGGGACAGAAACTTACGATAATTCACCCCTCCACTTT.

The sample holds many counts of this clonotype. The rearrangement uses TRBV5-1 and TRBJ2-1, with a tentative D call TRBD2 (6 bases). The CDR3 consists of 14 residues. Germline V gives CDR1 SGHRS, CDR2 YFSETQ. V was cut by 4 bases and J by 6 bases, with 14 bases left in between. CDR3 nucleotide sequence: TGCGCCAGCAGCCCGGGGGAAGACGGCAATGAGCAGTTCTTC. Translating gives CASSPGEDGNEQFF.

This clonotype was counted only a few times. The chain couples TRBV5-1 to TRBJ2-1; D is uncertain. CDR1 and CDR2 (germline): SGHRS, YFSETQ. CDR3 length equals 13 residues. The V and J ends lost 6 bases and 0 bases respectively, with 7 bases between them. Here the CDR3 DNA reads TGCGCCAGCACGTTAAGCTCCTACAATGAGCAGTTCTTC. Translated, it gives CASTLSSYNEQFF.

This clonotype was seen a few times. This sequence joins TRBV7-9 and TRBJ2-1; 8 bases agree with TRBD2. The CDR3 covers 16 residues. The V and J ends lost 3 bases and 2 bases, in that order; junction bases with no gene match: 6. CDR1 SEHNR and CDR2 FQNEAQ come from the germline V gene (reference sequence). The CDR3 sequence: CASSFPGGATYNEQFF. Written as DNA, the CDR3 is TGTGCCAGCAGCTTCCCCGGGGGGGCGACCTACAATGAGCAGTTCTTC.

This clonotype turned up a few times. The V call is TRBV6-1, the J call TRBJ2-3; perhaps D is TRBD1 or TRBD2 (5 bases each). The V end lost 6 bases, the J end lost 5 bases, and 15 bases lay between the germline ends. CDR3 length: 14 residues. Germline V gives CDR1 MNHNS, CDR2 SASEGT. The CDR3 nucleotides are TGTGCCAGCAGGGAATGGGGACCGCGAGATACGCAGTATTTT. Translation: CASREWGPRDTQYF.